These T cell receptor beta chains were read from a single sample in a study of vaccination and CD4 T cells after COVID-19. TCRdb re-derived calls from the PCR reads in MiXCR, one entry per CDR3 protein. The sample contains just under 20,000 distinct CDR3 sequences, about 62% of which appear only once. Sequencing was performed on CD4+ T cells from blood, taken after SARS-CoV-2 vaccination. The receptor set was obtained from a human donor who had recovered from COVID-19. Each CDR3 is given with its conserved first and last residue. Fields, in order: V gene, clone size, J gene, D gene, CDR3 length, CDR3 protein, CDR3 DNA. A D gene is named only where the DNA matches it firmly. Clone size is not always given. Where it is, it says once, few, many or a class for expanded clones.

>TRBV6-2/TRBV6-3|NA|TRBJ2-2|NA|15
CASSYSPEGSGELFF
TGTGCCAGCAGTTACTCCCCCGAGGGTAGCGGGGAGCTGTTTTTT
>TRBV6-5|NA|TRBJ1-3|NA|14
CASSYTVSGNTIYF
TGTGCCAGCAGTTATACCGTCTCTGGAAACACCATATATTTT
>TRBV20-1|NA|TRBJ1-1|TRBD1|12
CSAAQGDTEAFF
TGCAGTGCAGCTCAGGGGGACACTGAAGCTTTCTTT
>TRBV27|NA|TRBJ1-6|NA|17
CASSLSVSEAYDSPLHF
TGTGCCAGCAGTTTATCCGTGAGCGAGGCCTATGATTCACCCCTCCACTTT
>TRBV7-3|few|TRBJ2-5|NA|15
CASSNGAEGQWTQYF
TGTGCCAGCAGCAACGGGGCGGAGGGACAGTGGACCCAGTACTTC
>TRBV5-1|NA|TRBJ2-5|TRBD2|17
CASSTTSGTQLQETQYF
TGCGCCAGCAGCACCACTAGCGGCACCCAGTTACAAGAGACCCAGTACTTC
>TRBV5-1|NA|TRBJ2-2|NA|13
CASSRPGIGELFF
TGCGCCAGCAGTCGTCCCGGGATCGGGGAGCTGTTTTTT
>TRBV20-1|few|TRBJ2-5|NA|15
CSARRGNRVVETQYF
TGCAGTGCTAGACGGGGGAATCGGGTAGTTGAGACCCAGTACTTC
>TRBV5-6|NA|TRBJ1-4|NA|15
CASSFDRATNEKLFF
TGTGCCAGCAGCTTTGACCGAGCAACTAATGAAAAACTGTTTTTT
>TRBV20-1|NA|TRBJ2-7|TRBD1|14
CSADRGPANYEQYF
TGCAGTGCCGACAGGGGGCCGGCTAACTACGAGCAGTACTTC
>TRBV12-3/TRBV12-4|few|TRBJ2-6|TRBD2|18
CASSSWTSDISGANVLTF
TGTGCCAGCAGTTCCTGGACTAGCGACATCTCTGGGGCCAACGTCCTGACTTTC
>TRBV10-2|NA|TRBJ1-4|NA|14
CASSESLQGEKLFF
TGCGCCAGCAGTGAGTCATTACAGGGTGAAAAACTGTTTTTT
>TRBV11-2|NA|TRBJ1-1|NA|12
CASSLLGSEAFF
TGTGCCAGCAGCTTACTGGGCTCTGAAGCTTTCTTT
>TRBV6-2/TRBV6-3|few|TRBJ1-5|NA|13
CASSYWGNQPQHF
TGTGCCAGCAGTTACTGGGGCAATCAGCCCCAGCATTTT
>TRBV20-1|few|TRBJ1-1|NA|11
CSARSTAEAFF
TGCAGTGCTAGATCCACGGCTGAAGCTTTCTTT
>TRBV10-3|few|TRBJ2-1|NA|13
CAIRGNSYNEQFF
TGTGCCATCCGGGGGAACTCCTACAATGAGCAGTTCTTC
>TRBV12-3/TRBV12-4|NA|TRBJ1-2|NA|16
CASSLARGGMVYGYTF
TGTGCCAGCAGTTTGGCCCGGGGGGGGATGGTCTATGGCTACACCTTC
>TRBV4-1|few|TRBJ2-2|NA|19
CASSQEGVRGKVHTGELFF
TGCGCCAGCAGCCAAGAAGGAGTTCGGGGGAAGGTTCACACCGGGGAGCTGTTTTTT
>TRBV27|NA|TRBJ1-5|NA|15
CASSLSYYSNQPQHF
TGTGCCAGCAGTTTATCGTATTATAGCAATCAGCCCCAGCATTTT
>TRBV19|NA|TRBJ2-2|NA|14
CASSIVAGAGELFF
TGTGCCAGTAGTATAGTGGCGGGTGCCGGGGAGCTGTTTTTT
>TRBV14|NA|TRBJ2-4|NA|11
CASSQANIQYF
TGTGCCAGCAGCCAAGCCAACATTCAGTACTTC
>TRBV20-1|NA|TRBJ2-7|TRBD2|14
CSARGGWCRYEQYF
TGCAGTGCTAGGGGGGGGTGGTGCCGTTACGAGCAGTACTTC
>TRBV25-1|NA|TRBJ2-2|NA|16
CASSVRGGANTGELFF
TGTGCCAGCAGTGTACGCGGAGGGGCGAACACCGGGGAGCTGTTTTTT
>TRBV6-2/TRBV6-3|NA|TRBJ2-4|NA|11
CASSSSLVQYF
TGTGCCAGCAGTTCCTCCCTTGTCCAGTACTTC
>TRBV7-9|NA|TRBJ2-7|NA|15
CASSFFAGDETEQYF
TGTGCCAGCAGCTTTTTTGCAGGGGATGAAACCGAGCAGTACTTC
>TRBV24-1|few|TRBJ2-3|NA|15
CATSDHSLSTDTQYF
TGTGCCACCAGTGACCATTCCCTTAGCACAGATACGCAGTATTTT
>TRBV2|NA|TRBJ2-1|TRBD2|12
CASRTSVIEQFF
TGTGCCAGCAGGACTAGCGTCATTGAGCAGTTCTTC
>TRBV6-1|NA|TRBJ1-5|NA|14
CASSPATRTEPQHF
TGTGCCAGCAGCCCCGCGACACGGACGGAGCCCCAGCATTTT
>TRBV15|few|TRBJ2-7|TRBD1|16
CATSRRPQGAAYEQYF
TGTGCCACCAGCAGACGCCCTCAGGGGGCTGCCTACGAGCAGTACTTC
>TRBV7-6|NA|TRBJ1-1|NA|15
CASSLGVGRNTEAFF
TGTGCCAGCAGCTTAGGGGTAGGGAGGAACACTGAAGCTTTCTTT
>TRBV19|few|TRBJ2-4|TRBD1|13
CASATGAKNIQYF
TGTGCCAGTGCGACAGGGGCCAAAAACATTCAGTACTTC
>TRBV20-1|NA|TRBJ1-2|TRBD1|16
CSARVMTDRVNYGYTF
TGCAGTGCTAGAGTTATGACGGACAGGGTTAACTATGGCTACACCTTC
>TRBV20-1|few|TRBJ1-6|NA|13
CSARQGLDSPLHF
TGCAGTGCTAGGCAGGGATTAGATTCACCCCTCCACTTT
>TRBV5-4|once|TRBJ1-3|TRBD1|13
CASSVDRGNTIYF
TGTGCCAGCAGCGTGGACAGGGGAAACACCATATATTTT
>TRBV7-2|NA|TRBJ2-6|NA|19
CASSHPRGRDRSGANVLTF
TGTGCCAGCAGCCACCCTAGGGGGCGGGACCGCTCTGGGGCCAACGTCCTGACTTTC
>TRBV6-2/TRBV6-3|NA|TRBJ2-4|TRBD1|15
CATHSQGASKNIQYF
TGTGCCACCCACTCCCAGGGGGCCTCCAAAAACATTCAGTACTTC
>TRBV28|few|TRBJ1-5|NA|15
CASSLLQGDDQPQHF
TGTGCCAGCAGTTTATTACAGGGAGATGATCAGCCCCAGCATTTT
>TRBV28|once|TRBJ2-7|TRBD1|14
CASTEYRGQYEQYF
TGTGCCAGCACCGAATACAGGGGGCAATACGAGCAGTACTTC
>TRBV12-3/TRBV12-4|NA|TRBJ2-5|NA|11
CASSPSETQYF
TGTGCCAGCAGTCCATCAGAGACCCAGTACTTC
>TRBV20-1|few|TRBJ1-5|NA|11
CSASWGQPQHF
TGCAGTGCTAGCTGGGGCCAGCCCCAGCATTTT
>TRBV2|NA|TRBJ2-2|NA|15
CASSTDRWGTGELFF
TGTGCCAGCAGTACTGACAGGTGGGGGACCGGGGAGCTGTTTTTT
>TRBV6-5|NA|TRBJ2-6|TRBD1|15
CASSSGGSGANVLTF
TGTGCCAGCAGTTCAGGGGGTTCTGGGGCCAACGTCCTGACTTTC
>TRBV19|NA|TRBJ1-5|NA|15
CASSMGVGPGQPQHF
TGTGCCAGTAGTATGGGAGTGGGCCCCGGTCAGCCCCAGCATTTT
>TRBV20-1|NA|TRBJ2-7|TRBD2|15
CSARDDSSGKYEQYF
TGCAGTGCTAGAGATGACTCTAGCGGGAAATACGAGCAGTACTTC